This paragraph reports one T cell receptor (beta chain). Antigen specificity is unknown. Specified treatment: roughly 10-day PBMC culture with coronavirus spike peptide pools or control peptides (ViraFEST assay). Peptide pool stimulation in ViraFEST expanded antigen-specific T cells, whose TCRs were then sequenced. CDR1 LNHDA and CDR2 SQIVND come from the germline V gene (reference sequence). The CDR3 covers 16 residues. Trimming took 3 bases from V and 5 from J; bases not matched to a gene: 10. Scientists ran DNA taken from cultured CD4+ T cells through the Oncomine TCR Beta short-read assay for sequencing. TCRdb itself ran the PCR reads through MiXCR, one entry per CDR3 protein. The sample consists of 11,000 or so distinct CDR3 sequences, under 60% of them appearing once. This sample was taken from a study of vaccination and CD4 T cells after COVID-19. Regarding the study as a whole: Median SARS-CoV-2-reactive clonotype numbers went up from around 20 to 38, but not significantly. Convalescent patients' clones that were vaccine-specific were spike mono-reactive in 304 of 307 cases.

Material: CD4+ T cells from blood, cultured in vitro. The receptor's source is a human donor who had recovered from COVID-19. The chain combines TRBV19 with TRBJ2-1; 7 nucleotides match TRBD2. The CDR3 nucleotides are TGTGCCAGTAGTATTGGGGGGGGGAGTCTACACAATGAGCAGTTCTTC. Protein: CASSIGGGSLHNEQFF.